This T cell receptor beta chain stems from a study of T cell clusters in autoimmune cytopenias. TRB was amplified by touch-down multiplex PCR, primer pools A and B combined. TCRdb reprocessed the multiplex PCR reads, keeping one entry per CDR3 protein, no DNA. This repertoire includes 2,000 or so distinct CDR3 sequences. CDR1 and CDR2 from the germline V gene are SEHNR and FQNEAQ (reference sequence). The CDR3 length is 14 residues. TRB was amplified from roughly 250 ng of peripheral blood genomic DNA per sample. This clonotype was obtained from a human donor with an autoimmune cytopenia or autoimmune hepatitis (not recorded which). Sequenced input: peripheral blood. V usage is TRBV7-9 and J usage is TRBJ1-5. The CDR3: CASSLDSSNQPQHF.